A selection of T cell receptor beta chains follows, all from one sample in a study of response to subunit inactivated influenza vaccine. TCRdb used MiXCR to reprocess the RT-PCR reads, holding one entry per CDR3 protein. The table records 550,000 to 600,000 distinct CDR3 sequences, about an eighth of them present only once. Sequenced material: PBMCs from blood, taken on the day of vaccination. Every receptor here comes from a man aged 50-59 years who received an inactivated influenza vaccine. CDR3s include the opening cysteine and the closing phenylalanine or tryptophan. Each record gives: V gene, D gene, clone size, J gene, CDR3 protein, CDR3 DNA. The D gene is left open where the match is weak. Size tells how often a clone was seen (once, few, many) or the class of an expanded clone, and some rows leave it out.

V: TRBV11-1; D: .; size: few; J: TRBJ2-6; CDR3: CASSYRRGPSSSGANVLTF; DNA: TGTGCCAGCAGTTACCGGAGAGGGCCCTCAAGCTCTGGGGCCAACGTCCTGACTTTC
V: TRBV20-1; D: .; size: few; J: TRBJ2-1; CDR3: CSASGRSNEQFF; DNA: TGCAGTGCTAGTGGACGGTCGAATGAGCAGTTCTTC
V: TRBV11-2; D: .; size: many; J: TRBJ2-7; CDR3: CASSKQGNYEQYF; DNA: TGTGCCAGCAGCAAACAGGGAAACTACGAGCAGTACTTC
V: TRBV7-8; D: TRBD2; size: .; J: TRBJ2-5; CDR3: CASSLSASGGTQYF; DNA: TGTGCCAGCAGCTTATCGGCTAGCGGGGGGACCCAGTACTTC
V: TRBV20-1; D: TRBD2; size: few; J: TRBJ2-5; CDR3: CTPWGLAGGLGETQYF; DNA: TGCACCCCTTGGGGTCTAGCGGGGGGGTTAGGAGAGACCCAGTACTTC
V: TRBV7-2; D: TRBD2; size: .; J: TRBJ2-6; CDR3: CASALAGGSGANVLTF; DNA: TGTGCCAGCGCTCTAGCGGGAGGTTCTGGGGCCAACGTCCTGACTTTC
V: TRBV7-9; D: .; size: .; J: TRBJ2-2; CDR3: CASSLVGTDDTGELFF; DNA: TGTGCCAGCAGCTTAGTCGGGACTGACGACACCGGGGAGCTGTTTTTT
V: TRBV5-6; D: .; size: .; J: TRBJ2-5; CDR3: CASSLDGGRRGTQYF; DNA: TGTGCCAGCAGCTTGGACGGAGGCAGAAGGGGGACCCAGTACTTC
V: TRBV6-1; D: .; size: many; J: TRBJ1-2; CDR3: CASNDGSYGAPGGYTF; DNA: TGTGCCAGCAATGACGGGTCCTACGGAGCTCCTGGTGGCTACACCTTC
V: TRBV20-1; D: TRBD2; size: .; J: TRBJ2-3; CDR3: CSARDLASGLMSTDTQYF; DNA: TGCAGTGCTAGGGACCTGGCTAGCGGCCTAATGAGCACAGATACGCAGTATTTT
V: TRBV11-2; D: TRBD2; size: few; J: TRBJ2-1; CDR3: CASSLRLATYNEQFF; DNA: TGTGCCAGCAGCTTAAGACTAGCAACCTACAATGAGCAGTTCTTC
V: TRBV20-1; D: TRBD1; size: few; J: TRBJ1-6; CDR3: CSASPLGQNNSPLHF; DNA: TGCAGTGCTAGCCCCTTGGGACAGAATAATTCACCCCTCCACTTT
V: TRBV9; D: TRBD2; size: .; J: TRBJ2-2; CDR3: CASSVGTSGNTGELFF; DNA: TGTGCCAGCAGCGTAGGGACTAGCGGGAACACCGGGGAGCTGTTTTTT
V: TRBV6-2/TRBV6-3; D: .; size: .; J: TRBJ1-5; CDR3: CASQPDGAGVSPQHF; DNA: TGTGCCAGCCAGCCAGACGGGGCAGGGGTATCGCCCCAGCATTTT
V: TRBV3-1; D: .; size: few; J: TRBJ2-1; CDR3: CASRGRGRGYNEQFF; DNA: TGTGCCAGCAGGGGGAGGGGGCGCGGGTACAATGAGCAGTTCTTC
V: TRBV12-3/TRBV12-4; D: TRBD1; size: few; J: TRBJ2-2; CDR3: CASRMTGANTGELFF; DNA: TGTGCCAGCAGGATGACAGGGGCGAACACCGGGGAGCTGTTTTTT
V: TRBV7-2; D: TRBD2; size: once; J: TRBJ2-7; CDR3: CASSSYPGGQYEQYF; DNA: TGTGCCAGCAGCTCCTACCCGGGGGGGCAATACGAGCAGTACTTC
V: TRBV15; D: .; size: .; J: TRBJ1-2; CDR3: CATSFRRSSGYTF; DNA: TGTGCCACCAGCTTCAGAAGGTCCAGTGGCTACACCTTC
V: TRBV5-1; D: .; size: many; J: TRBJ2-1; CDR3: CASSLGQASSYNEQFF; DNA: TGCGCCAGCAGCTTGGGTCAGGCGAGCTCCTACAATGAGCAGTTCTTC
V: TRBV20-1; D: TRBD1; size: .; J: TRBJ2-7; CDR3: CSAKQQGYQYF; DNA: TGCAGTGCTAAACAACAGGGGTATCAGTACTTC
V: TRBV12-3/TRBV12-4; D: .; size: .; J: TRBJ1-1; CDR3: CASNYRRVNTEAFF; DNA: TGTGCCAGTAATTACCGACGGGTGAACACTGAAGCTTTCTTT
V: TRBV9; D: .; size: few; J: TRBJ2-2; CDR3: CASSALKNTGELFF; DNA: TGTGCCAGCAGCGCACTAAAGAACACCGGGGAGCTGTTTTTT
V: TRBV20-1; D: TRBD2; size: few; J: TRBJ2-3; CDR3: CSASLAGSTDTQYF; DNA: TGCAGTGCTTCCTTAGCGGGTAGCACAGATACGCAGTATTTT
V: TRBV12-3/TRBV12-4; D: .; size: .; J: TRBJ1-2; CDR3: CASRTGNYGYTF; DNA: TGTGCCAGCAGAACAGGGAACTATGGCTACACCTTC
V: TRBV15; D: .; size: .; J: TRBJ1-2; CDR3: CATSRIGGGSGYTF; DNA: TGTGCCACCAGCAGAATCGGGGGTGGCTCTGGCTACACCTTC
V: TRBV20-1; D: .; size: few; J: TRBJ2-1; CDR3: CSARGFEVREQFF; DNA: TGCAGTGCCCGGGGTTTTGAGGTCAGGGAGCAGTTCTTC
V: TRBV5-1; D: TRBD1; size: few; J: TRBJ2-1; CDR3: CASSLVQGNEQFF; DNA: TGCGCCAGCAGCTTGGTACAGGGGAATGAGCAGTTCTTC
V: TRBV4-3; D: TRBD1; size: few; J: TRBJ1-3; CDR3: CASSQHLGGAGGNTIYF; DNA: TGCGCCAGCAGCCAGCACCTAGGGGGCGCGGGGGGAAACACCATATATTTT
V: TRBV12-1; D: .; size: .; J: TRBJ2-7; CDR3: CAISSGLLCEQYF; DNA: TGTGCCATCAGCTCCGGACTCCTCTGCGAGCAGTACTTC
V: TRBV6-6; D: .; size: few; J: TRBJ2-2; CDR3: CATIRGTGELFF; DNA: TGTGCCACCATTAGGGGTACCGGGGAGCTGTTTTTT
V: TRBV10-3; D: .; size: .; J: TRBJ2-1; CDR3: CAISARGSYNEQFF; DNA: TGTGCCATCAGTGCTAGAGGGTCCTACAATGAGCAGTTCTTC
V: TRBV4-2; D: .; size: few; J: TRBJ2-3; CDR3: CASSQVLGAGGTDTQYF; DNA: TGTGCCAGCAGCCAAGTCCTCGGGGCAGGGGGGACAGATACGCAGTATTTT
V: TRBV5-6; D: .; size: .; J: TRBJ2-7; CDR3: CASSTPHGGLEQYF; DNA: TGTGCCAGCAGCACACCTCATGGGGGGCTGGAGCAGTACTTC
V: TRBV10-3; D: .; size: few; J: TRBJ1-5; CDR3: CAISESISNQPQHF; DNA: TGTGCCATCAGTGAGTCAATAAGCAATCAGCCCCAGCATTTT
V: TRBV12-3/TRBV12-4; D: TRBD1; size: many; J: TRBJ2-7; CDR3: CASRTGTGAEQYF; DNA: TGTGCCAGCAGGACCGGGACAGGGGCCGAGCAGTACTTC
V: TRBV6-1; D: TRBD1; size: many; J: TRBJ1-5; CDR3: CASEDRYRNQPQHF; DNA: TGTGCCAGCGAGGACAGGTATCGCAATCAGCCCCAGCATTTT
V: TRBV6-1; D: .; size: few; J: TRBJ2-7; CDR3: CASSEARGGEQYF; DNA: TGTGCCAGCAGTGAAGCGCGAGGCGGCGAGCAGTACTTC
V: TRBV20-1; D: .; size: .; J: TRBJ2-1; CDR3: CSARRPSYNEQFF; DNA: TGCAGTGCTAGAAGGCCCTCCTACAATGAGCAGTTCTTC
V: TRBV2; D: .; size: .; J: TRBJ1-2; CDR3: CASTQREGYTF; DNA: TGTGCCAGCACCCAACGGGAAGGCTACACCTTC
V: TRBV24-1; D: .; size: many; J: TRBJ2-5; CDR3: CATSDLRETQYF; DNA: TGTGCCACCAGTGATTTGAGGGAGACCCAGTACTTC
V: TRBV20-1; D: TRBD2; size: many; J: TRBJ2-7; CDR3: CSASGGADVGEQYF; DNA: TGCAGTGCTTCCGGGGGGGCGGACGTAGGCGAGCAGTACTTC
V: TRBV7-6; D: TRBD1; size: .; J: TRBJ2-2; CDR3: CASSSITGVAITGELFF; DNA: TGTGCCAGCAGCTCGATTACAGGGGTCGCTATCACCGGGGAGCTGTTTTTT
V: TRBV18; D: TRBD1; size: .; J: TRBJ2-7; CDR3: CASSAGTAAARSEQYF; DNA: TGTGCCAGCTCGGCCGGGACAGCGGCCGCGAGGTCCGAGCAGTACTTC
V: TRBV11-2; D: TRBD2; size: few; J: TRBJ2-1; CDR3: CASSLWTSGGDEQFF; DNA: TGTGCCAGCAGCCTATGGACTAGCGGCGGGGATGAGCAGTTCTTC
V: TRBV11-2; D: TRBD2; size: few; J: TRBJ2-2; CDR3: CASSLVSSGSLRTGELFF; DNA: TGTGCCAGCAGCTTAGTCTCTAGCGGGAGCCTTAGGACCGGGGAGCTGTTTTTT
V: TRBV12-3/TRBV12-4; D: .; size: few; J: TRBJ2-3; CDR3: CASSPARRAQYF; DNA: TGTGCCAGCAGCCCCGCCCGCCGTGCGCAGTATTTT
V: TRBV5-1; D: .; size: .; J: TRBJ2-3; CDR3: CASRLGESTDTQYF; DNA: TGCGCCAGCAGGTTGGGGGAGAGCACAGATACGCAGTATTTT
V: TRBV5-8; D: TRBD1; size: .; J: TRBJ2-7; CDR3: CASSSGQGREQYF; DNA: TGTGCCAGCAGCTCCGGACAGGGACGCGAGCAGTACTTC
V: TRBV11-1; D: TRBD1; size: few; J: TRBJ1-1; CDR3: CASSLARDSSPMNTEAFF; DNA: TGTGCCAGCAGCTTAGCGCGGGACAGTTCCCCCATGAACACTGAAGCTTTCTTT
V: TRBV12-3/TRBV12-4; D: .; size: .; J: TRBJ2-1; CDR3: CASSVRALGRFF; DNA: TGTGCCAGCAGTGTGCGGGCTCTGGGGCGGTTCTTC
V: TRBV2; D: .; size: .; J: TRBJ2-5; CDR3: CASRGLALTRTKRPQYF; DNA: TGTGCCAGCAGGGGTCTAGCGCTAACGCGTACCAAGAGACCCCAGTACTTC
V: TRBV5-1; D: TRBD1; size: many; J: TRBJ2-1; CDR3: CASSLDRVNEQFF; DNA: TGTGCCAGCAGCCTGGACAGGGTCAATGAGCAGTTCTTC
V: TRBV10-3; D: TRBD1; size: .; J: TRBJ2-2; CDR3: CAISQGQGAGTGELFF; DNA: TGTGCCATCAGTCAAGGACAGGGGGCGGGCACCGGGGAGCTGTTTTTT
V: TRBV12-3/TRBV12-4; D: TRBD1; size: .; J: TRBJ2-3; CDR3: CASSLRAGGADTQYF; DNA: TGTGCCAGCAGTTTACGGGCAGGGGGCGCGGATACGCAGTATTTT
V: TRBV5-1; D: TRBD2; size: many; J: TRBJ2-7; CDR3: CASSLATGGPYEQYF; DNA: TGCGCCAGCAGCTTGGCCACGGGAGGGCCTTACGAGCAGTACTTC
V: TRBV10-3; D: .; size: few; J: TRBJ2-5; CDR3: CAISESGLAPAETQYF; DNA: TGTGCCATCAGTGAGTCGGGTCTCGCCCCCGCTGAGACCCAGTACTTC
V: TRBV5-1; D: .; size: many; J: TRBJ2-5; CDR3: CASHKDLRETQYF; DNA: TGCGCCAGCCACAAGGATCTCCGAGAGACCCAGTACTTC